This is a list of T cell receptor delta chains from one sample in a study of delta chains in infants with herpesvirus infections. TCRdb reanalysed the RT-PCR reads with CATT. The sample records over 550 delta-chain clones, about 47% being singletons. The sample was peripheral blood, taken at time point 1 of longitudinal follow-up. Source of these receptors: a human donor who was a Ugandan infant, either HIV-exposed or HIV-unexposed (not recorded which). The CDR3 runs from the conserved cysteine through the conserved F or W. The order of the fields is D gene, clone size, J gene, V gene, CDR3 protein, CDR3 DNA. A D gene is named only where the DNA matches it firmly. Clone size, where shown, is once, few, many, or a class for clones that have expanded.

D gene: TRDD3; clone size: large; J gene: TRDJ2; V gene: TRDV1; CDR3 protein: CALGELRPTWGPLTAQLFF; CDR3 DNA: TGTGCTCTTGGGGAACTTCGGCCGACCTGGGGGCCCCTGACAGCACAACTCTTCTTT
D gene: TRDD3; clone size: once; J gene: TRDJ3; V gene: TRDV2; CDR3 protein: CACDKVLGDGFTPWDTRQMFF; CDR3 DNA: TGTGCCTGTGACAAAGTACTGGGGGATGGATTCACCCCCTGGGACACCCGACAGATGTTTTTC
D gene: TRDD3; clone size: medium-sized; J gene: TRDJ2; V gene: TRDV1; CDR3 protein: CALGGPPTSRGIIHHLTAQLFF; CDR3 DNA: TGTGCTCTTGGGGGACCCCCTACGTCCCGGGGGATAATCCACCATTTGACAGCACAACTCTTCTTT
D gene: TRDD3; clone size: large; J gene: TRDJ1; V gene: TRDV1; CDR3 protein: CAGGRWGMKTDKLIF; CDR3 DNA: TGTGCCGGAGGACGCTGGGGGATGAAAACCGATAAACTCATCTTT
D gene: .; clone size: few; J gene: TRDJ1; V gene: TRAV29/DV5; CDR3 protein: CAPGRGWELSNTDKLIF; CDR3 DNA: TGTGCTCCCGGGAGGGGATGGGAGCTTAGTAACACCGATAAACTCATCTTT
D gene: TRDD3; clone size: large; J gene: TRDJ2; V gene: TRDV1; CDR3 protein: CALGDSSRTGGYKITLTAQLFF; CDR3 DNA: TGTGCTCTTGGGGACTCTTCCCGTACTGGGGGATATAAGATAACTTTGACAGCACAACTCTTCTTT
D gene: .; clone size: large; J gene: TRDJ3; V gene: TRDV2; CDR3 protein: CACDTGGSWDTRQMFF; CDR3 DNA: TGTGCCTGTGACACCGGGGGATCCTGGGACACCCGACAGATGTTTTTC
D gene: TRDD3; clone size: large; J gene: TRDJ3; V gene: TRDV2; CDR3 protein: CACDTGGYASWDTRQMFF; CDR3 DNA: TGTGCCTGTGACACTGGGGGATACGCGTCCTGGGACACCCGACAGATGTTTTTC
D gene: .; clone size: large; J gene: TRDJ2; V gene: TRDV1; CDR3 protein: CALGAVVLPTGRGYKAAQLFF; CDR3 DNA: TGTGCTCTTGGGGCCGTCGTCCTTCCTACCGGGAGGGGATACAAAGCGGCACAACTCTTCTTT
D gene: TRDD3; clone size: large; J gene: TRDJ2; V gene: TRDV3; CDR3 protein: CAFELGDTTMTAQLFF; CDR3 DNA: TGTGCCTTTGAGCTGGGGGATACAACTATGACAGCACAACTCTTCTTT
D gene: TRDD3; clone size: large; J gene: TRDJ1; V gene: TRDV1; CDR3 protein: CALGPRARGGYTDKLIF; CDR3 DNA: TGTGCTCTTGGCCCAAGGGCCCGAGGGGGATACACCGATAAACTCATCTTT
D gene: .; clone size: medium-sized; J gene: TRDJ1; V gene: TRDV1; CDR3 protein: CALGDRPSYNLGRGDNPPYTDKLIF; CDR3 DNA: TGTGCTCTTGGGGACAGGCCTTCCTATAACTTAGGGCGGGGGGATAACCCGCCGTACACCGATAAACTCATCTTT
D gene: TRDD3; clone size: large; J gene: TRDJ1; V gene: TRDV1; CDR3 protein: CALGEWSLNWGIPLVPDKLIF; CDR3 DNA: TGTGCTCTTGGGGAATGGAGCCTAAACTGGGGGATACCTTTAGTACCCGATAAACTCATCTTT
D gene: .; clone size: few; J gene: TRDJ2; V gene: TRDV1; CDR3 protein: CALGERGYGRQTAQLFF; CDR3 DNA: TGTGCTCTTGGGGAACGTGGCTACGGGAGGCAAACAGCACAACTCTTCTTT
D gene: .; clone size: few; J gene: TRDJ1; V gene: TRDV1; CDR3 protein: CALGFSDKLIF; CDR3 DNA: TGTGCTCTTGGATTTAGCGATAAACTCATCTTT
D gene: .; clone size: few; J gene: TRDJ1; V gene: TRDV1; CDR3 protein: CALGALGPPRRGLYTDKLIF; CDR3 DNA: TGTGCTCTTGGGGCATTGGGACCTCCCCGCCGGGGACTATACACCGATAAACTCATCTTT
D gene: .; clone size: hyperexpanded; J gene: TRDJ2; V gene: TRDV2; CDR3 protein: CACDTWGLTAQLFF; CDR3 DNA: TGTGCCTGTGACACTTGGGGATTGACAGCACAACTCTTCTTT
D gene: TRDD3; clone size: medium-sized; J gene: TRDJ1; V gene: TRDV1; CDR3 protein: CALGEKGKFFGDRGGSGYTDKLIF; CDR3 DNA: TGTGCTCTTGGGGAAAAAGGGAAGTTCTTCGGGGATCGTGGGGGATCGGGGTACACCGATAAACTCATCTTT
D gene: .; clone size: large; J gene: TRDJ1; V gene: TRDV1; CDR3 protein: CALGESRLGDTDKLIF; CDR3 DNA: TGTGCTCTTGGGGAATCGCGTCTGGGTGACACCGATAAACTCATCTTT
D gene: TRDD3; clone size: large; J gene: TRDJ3; V gene: TRDV1; CDR3 protein: CALGDASSIEAGGISWDTRQMFF; CDR3 DNA: TGTGCTCTTGGGGACGCTTCCAGTATCGAGGCTGGGGGTATCTCCTGGGACACCCGACAGATGTTTTTC
D gene: TRDD3; clone size: .; J gene: TRDJ1; V gene: TRDV1; CDR3 protein: CALGEPIPYDWGRKMLIF; CDR3 DNA: TGTGCTCTTGGGGAACCAATTCCCTACGACTGGGGGAGGAAGATGCTCATCTTT
D gene: TRDD3; clone size: large; J gene: TRDJ1; V gene: TRAV29/DV5; CDR3 protein: CAASANPYWGIQYTDKLIF; CDR3 DNA: TGTGCAGCAAGCGCGAACCCTTACTGGGGGATACAATACACCGATAAACTCATCTTT
D gene: .; clone size: few; J gene: TRDJ1; V gene: TRDV1; CDR3 protein: CALGELPTPTRGERSDKLIF; CDR3 DNA: TGTGCTCTTGGGGAACTTCCTACGCCCACGCGGGGAGAAAGGTCCGATAAACTCATCTTT
D gene: TRDD3; clone size: .; J gene: TRDJ1; V gene: TRDV1; CDR3 protein: CALGDSLLLGDTKYTDKLIF; CDR3 DNA: TGTGCTCTTGGGGACTCCCTCCTACTGGGGGATACGAAGTACACCGATAAACTCATCTTT
D gene: TRDD3; clone size: large; J gene: TRDJ2; V gene: TRDV1; CDR3 protein: CALGELREREFLLGDNPTAQLFF; CDR3 DNA: TGTGCTCTTGGGGAACTACGGGAGAGGGAATTCCTACTGGGGGATAACCCAACAGCACAACTCTTCTTT
D gene: .; clone size: medium-sized; J gene: TRDJ1; V gene: TRDV1; CDR3 protein: CALGEPTDKLIF; CDR3 DNA: TGTGCTCTTGGGGAACCTACCGATAAACTCATCTTT
D gene: TRDD3; clone size: .; J gene: TRDJ1; V gene: TRDV1; CDR3 protein: CALGNLGDTCIPPTDKLIF; CDR3 DNA: TGTGCTCTTGGAAATCTGGGGGATACGTGTATCCCCCCCACCGATAAACTCATCTTT
D gene: TRDD3; clone size: large; J gene: TRDJ2; V gene: TRDV1; CDR3 protein: CALGGPPLILGDTRSPLTAQLFF; CDR3 DNA: TGTGCTCTTGGGGGACCCCCCCTGATACTGGGGGATACGCGGTCACCCCTGACAGCACAACTCTTCTTT
D gene: .; clone size: medium-sized; J gene: TRDJ1; V gene: TRDV1; CDR3 protein: CALGENRKPYGLRPGAADKLIF; CDR3 DNA: TGTGCTCTTGGGGAAAATCGGAAACCTTACGGACTGAGACCGGGGGCGGCCGATAAACTCATCTTT
D gene: TRDD3; clone size: .; J gene: TRDJ3; V gene: TRDV2; CDR3 protein: CACDKYWGIAGSWDTRQMFF; CDR3 DNA: TGTGCCTGTGACAAATACTGGGGGATAGCAGGCTCCTGGGACACCCGACAGATGTTTTTC
D gene: TRDD3; clone size: medium-sized; J gene: TRDJ1; V gene: TRDV1; CDR3 protein: CALGEPDGLLGVYTDKLIF; CDR3 DNA: TGTGCTCTTGGGGAACCAGACGGCCTACTGGGGGTTTACACCGATAAACTCATCTTT
D gene: .; clone size: medium-sized; J gene: TRDJ1; V gene: TRDV1; CDR3 protein: CALGELLGTPSGHDTDKLIF; CDR3 DNA: TGTGCTCTTGGGGAACTTCTTGGTACCCCATCTGGTCACGACACCGATAAACTCATCTTT
D gene: TRDD3; clone size: large; J gene: TRDJ2; V gene: TRDV2; CDR3 protein: CACDTNWGIRALTAQLFF; CDR3 DNA: TGTGCCTGTGACACCAACTGGGGGATACGAGCTTTGACAGCACAACTCTTCTTT
D gene: TRDD3; clone size: .; J gene: TRDJ3; V gene: TRDV2; CDR3 protein: CACDTAYWGIRDSTWDTRQMFF; CDR3 DNA: TGTGCCTGTGACACGGCGTACTGGGGGATACGCGACTCAACCTGGGACACCCGACAGATGTTTTTC
D gene: TRDD3; clone size: .; J gene: TRDJ1; V gene: TRDV1; CDR3 protein: CALGKVYLGVSDYTDKLIF; CDR3 DNA: TGTGCTCTTGGTAAGGTTTACCTGGGGGTTTCCGACTACACCGATAAACTCATCTTT
D gene: TRDD3; clone size: large; J gene: TRDJ3; V gene: TRDV2; CDR3 protein: CACDTVESLGDTSWDTRQMFF; CDR3 DNA: TGTGCCTGTGACACCGTCGAAAGCCTGGGGGATACGTCCTGGGACACCCGACAGATGTTTTTC
D gene: TRDD3; clone size: medium-sized; J gene: TRDJ3; V gene: TRDV2; CDR3 protein: CACDTGWGIRSWDTRQMFF; CDR3 DNA: TGTGCCTGTGACACCGGCTGGGGGATTCGCTCCTGGGACACCCGACAGATGTTTTTC
D gene: TRDD3; clone size: large; J gene: TRDJ2; V gene: TRDV2; CDR3 protein: CACDTLGDLTAQLFF; CDR3 DNA: TGTGCCTGTGACACCCTGGGGGATTTGACAGCACAACTCTTCTTT
D gene: TRDD3; clone size: large; J gene: TRDJ3; V gene: TRDV2; CDR3 protein: CACDTVLGDTRSWDTRQMFF; CDR3 DNA: TGTGCCTGTGACACCGTACTGGGGGATACGCGCTCCTGGGACACCCGACAGATGTTTTTC
D gene: TRDD3; clone size: few; J gene: TRDJ1; V gene: TRDV1; CDR3 protein: CALGEVAVLREYWGIPFHTDKLIF; CDR3 DNA: TGTGCTCTTGGGGAAGTGGCGGTCCTACGGGAGTACTGGGGGATACCCTTCCACACCGATAAACTCATCTTT
D gene: .; clone size: once; J gene: TRDJ1; V gene: TRDV2; CDR3 protein: CACDTVPTDRTYTDKLIF; CDR3 DNA: TGTGCCTGTGACACAGTGCCTACTGATAGGACTTACACCGATAAACTCATCTTT
D gene: .; clone size: large; J gene: TRDJ1; V gene: TRDV1; CDR3 protein: CALGTFTDKLIF; CDR3 DNA: TGTGCTCTTGGCACGTTCACCGATAAACTCATCTTT
D gene: .; clone size: large; J gene: TRDJ1; V gene: TRDV1; CDR3 protein: CALGEGYRDKGNKLIF; CDR3 DNA: TGTGCTCTTGGGGAAGGATATAGGGATAAAGGGAATAAACTCATCTTT
D gene: TRDD3; clone size: large; J gene: TRDJ1; V gene: TRDV1; CDR3 protein: CALGELPCPGGSGYTDKLIF; CDR3 DNA: TGTGCTCTTGGGGAACTCCCCTGTCCTGGGGGATCGGGTTACACCGATAAACTCATCTTT
D gene: TRDD3; clone size: large; J gene: TRDJ1; V gene: TRDV1; CDR3 protein: CALGEKTFPYFNWGILYTDKLIF; CDR3 DNA: TGTGCTCTTGGGGAAAAAACGTTCCCCTACTTTAACTGGGGGATCCTATACACCGATAAACTCATCTTT